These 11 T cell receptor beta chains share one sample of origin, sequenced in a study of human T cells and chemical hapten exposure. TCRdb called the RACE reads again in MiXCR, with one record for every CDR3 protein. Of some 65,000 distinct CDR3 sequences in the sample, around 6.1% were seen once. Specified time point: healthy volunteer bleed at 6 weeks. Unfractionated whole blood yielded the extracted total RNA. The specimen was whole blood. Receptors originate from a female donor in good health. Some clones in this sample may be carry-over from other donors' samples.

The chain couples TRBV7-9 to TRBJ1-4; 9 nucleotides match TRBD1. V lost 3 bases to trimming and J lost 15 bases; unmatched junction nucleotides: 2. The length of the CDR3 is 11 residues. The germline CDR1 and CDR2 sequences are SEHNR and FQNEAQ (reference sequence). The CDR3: CASSFGQGMFF. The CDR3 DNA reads TGTGCCAGCAGCTTCGGACAGGGGATGTTTTTT.

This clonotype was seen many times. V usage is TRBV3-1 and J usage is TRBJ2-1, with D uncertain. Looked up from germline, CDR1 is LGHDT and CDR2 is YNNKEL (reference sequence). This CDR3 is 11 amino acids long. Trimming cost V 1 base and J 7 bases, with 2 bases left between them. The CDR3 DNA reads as TGTGCCAGCAGCCAAGCGAATGAGCAGTTCTTC. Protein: CASSQANEQFF.

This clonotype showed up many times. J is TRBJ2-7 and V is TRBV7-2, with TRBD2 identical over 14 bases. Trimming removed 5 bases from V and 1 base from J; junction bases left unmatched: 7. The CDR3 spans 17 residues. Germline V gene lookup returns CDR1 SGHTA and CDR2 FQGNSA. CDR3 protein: CASSNYGTSGSSYEQYF. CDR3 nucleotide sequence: TGTGCCAGCAGCAATTACGGGACTAGCGGGAGTTCCTACGAGCAGTACTTC.

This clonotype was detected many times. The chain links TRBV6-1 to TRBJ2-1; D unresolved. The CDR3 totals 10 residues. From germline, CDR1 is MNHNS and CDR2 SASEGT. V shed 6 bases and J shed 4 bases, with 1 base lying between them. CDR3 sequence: CASRYNEQFF. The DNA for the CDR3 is TGTGCCAGCAGATACAATGAGCAGTTCTTC.

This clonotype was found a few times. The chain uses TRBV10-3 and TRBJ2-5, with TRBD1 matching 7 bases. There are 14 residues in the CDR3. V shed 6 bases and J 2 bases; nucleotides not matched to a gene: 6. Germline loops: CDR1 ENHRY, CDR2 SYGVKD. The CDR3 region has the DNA TGTGCCATCAGGCATTCGGGACAGCAAGAGACCCAGTACTTC. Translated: CAIRHSGQQETQYF.

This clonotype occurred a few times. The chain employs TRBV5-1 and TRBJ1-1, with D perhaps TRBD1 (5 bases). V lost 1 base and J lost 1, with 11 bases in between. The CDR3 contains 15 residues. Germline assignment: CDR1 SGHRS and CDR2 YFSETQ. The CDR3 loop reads CASSLQGVKNTEAFF. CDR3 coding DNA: TGCGCCAGCAGCTTGCAGGGAGTGAAGAACACTGAAGCTTTCTTT. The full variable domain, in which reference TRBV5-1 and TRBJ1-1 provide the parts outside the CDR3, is KAGVTQTPRYLIKTRGQQVTLSCSPISGHRSVSWYQQTPGQGLQFLFEYFSETQRNKGNFPGRFSGRQFSNSRSEMNVSTLELGDSALYLCASSLQGVKNTEAFFGQGTRLTVV.

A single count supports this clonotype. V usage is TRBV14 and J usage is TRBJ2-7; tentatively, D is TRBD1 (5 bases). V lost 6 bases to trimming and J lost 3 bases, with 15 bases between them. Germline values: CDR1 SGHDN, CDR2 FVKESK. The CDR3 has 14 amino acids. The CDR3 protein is CASSPTLGRYEQYF. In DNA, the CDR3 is TGTGCCAGCAGTCCCACTCTGGGGCGCTACGAGCAGTACTTC.

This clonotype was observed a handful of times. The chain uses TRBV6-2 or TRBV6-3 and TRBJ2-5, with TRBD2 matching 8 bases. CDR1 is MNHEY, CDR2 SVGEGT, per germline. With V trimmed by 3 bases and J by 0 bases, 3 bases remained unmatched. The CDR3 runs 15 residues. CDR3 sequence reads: CASSYSGADQETQYF. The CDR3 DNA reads TGTGCCAGCAGTTATAGCGGGGCGGACCAAGAGACCCAGTACTTC.

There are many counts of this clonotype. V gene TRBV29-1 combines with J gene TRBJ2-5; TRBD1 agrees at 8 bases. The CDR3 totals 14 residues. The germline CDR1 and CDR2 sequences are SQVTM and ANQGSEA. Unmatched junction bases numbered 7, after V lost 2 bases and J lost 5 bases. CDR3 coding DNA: TGCAGCGTTGAAATGACAGGGGAGTTGGAGACCCAGTACTTC. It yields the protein CSVEMTGELETQYF.

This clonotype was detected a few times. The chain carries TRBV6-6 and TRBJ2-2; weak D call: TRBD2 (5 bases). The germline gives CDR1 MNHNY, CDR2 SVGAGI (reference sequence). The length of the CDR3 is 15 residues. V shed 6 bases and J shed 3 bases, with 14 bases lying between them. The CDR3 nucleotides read TGTGCCAGCAGAACTAGTCACCCCCACACCGGGGAGCTGTTTTTT. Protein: CASRTSHPHTGELFF.

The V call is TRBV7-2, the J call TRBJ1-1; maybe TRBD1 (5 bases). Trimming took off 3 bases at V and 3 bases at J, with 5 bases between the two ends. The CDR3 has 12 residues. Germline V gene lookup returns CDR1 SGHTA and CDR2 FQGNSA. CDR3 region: CASSFRDTEAFF. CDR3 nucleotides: TGTGCCAGCAGCTTCAGGGACACTGAAGCTTTCTTT.